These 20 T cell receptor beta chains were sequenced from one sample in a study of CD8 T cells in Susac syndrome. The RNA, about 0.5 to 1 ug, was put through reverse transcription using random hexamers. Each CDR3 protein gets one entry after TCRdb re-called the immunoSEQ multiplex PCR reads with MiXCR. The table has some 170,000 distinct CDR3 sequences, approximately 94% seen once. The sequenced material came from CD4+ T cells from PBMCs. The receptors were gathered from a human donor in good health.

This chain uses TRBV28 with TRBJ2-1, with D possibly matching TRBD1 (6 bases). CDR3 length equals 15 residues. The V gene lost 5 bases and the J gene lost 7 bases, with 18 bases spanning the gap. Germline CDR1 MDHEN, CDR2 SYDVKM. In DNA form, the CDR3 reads TGTGCCAGCAGTCAGACAGGTGTGTGGACTAATGAGCAGTTCTTC. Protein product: CASSQTGVWTNEQFF.

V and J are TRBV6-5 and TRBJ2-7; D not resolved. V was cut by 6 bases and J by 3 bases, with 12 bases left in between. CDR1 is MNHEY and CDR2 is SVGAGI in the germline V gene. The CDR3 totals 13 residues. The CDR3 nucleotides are TGTGCCAGCAGAAAAAAATACGACTACGAGCAGTACTTC. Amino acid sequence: CASRKKYDYEQYF.

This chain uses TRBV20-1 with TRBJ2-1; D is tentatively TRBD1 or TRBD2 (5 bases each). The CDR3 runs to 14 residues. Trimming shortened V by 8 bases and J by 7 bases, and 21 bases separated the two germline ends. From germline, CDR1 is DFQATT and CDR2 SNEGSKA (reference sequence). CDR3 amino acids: CSSPPTGPGNEQFF. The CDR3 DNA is TGCAGTTCCCCTCCAACAGGCCCGGGGAATGAGCAGTTCTTC.

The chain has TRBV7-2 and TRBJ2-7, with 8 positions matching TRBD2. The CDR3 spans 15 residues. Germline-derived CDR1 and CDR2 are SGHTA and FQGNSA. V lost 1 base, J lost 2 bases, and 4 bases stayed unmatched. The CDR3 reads CASSLVSGVTYEQYF. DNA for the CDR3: TGTGCCAGCAGCTTAGTTAGCGGGGTTACCTACGAGCAGTACTTC.

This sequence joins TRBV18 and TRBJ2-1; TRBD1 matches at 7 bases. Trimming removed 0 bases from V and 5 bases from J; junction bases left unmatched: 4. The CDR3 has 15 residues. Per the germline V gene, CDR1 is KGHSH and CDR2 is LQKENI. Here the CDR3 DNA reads TGTGCCAGCTCACCACCCGGGCAGGGGGACAATGAGCAGTTCTTC. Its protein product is CASSPPGQGDNEQFF.

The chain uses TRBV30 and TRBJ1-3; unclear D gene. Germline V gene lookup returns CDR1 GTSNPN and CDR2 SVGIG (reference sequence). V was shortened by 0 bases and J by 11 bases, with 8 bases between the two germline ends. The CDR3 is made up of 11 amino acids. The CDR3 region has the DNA TGTGCCTGGAGTGTACGAGGGCCCATATATTTT. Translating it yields CAWSVRGPIYF.

This CDR3 is CSGGDYNTGELFF. DNA for the CDR3: TGCAGCGGAGGGGACTACAACACCGGGGAGCTGTTTTTT. The chain uses TRBV29-1 and TRBJ2-2, with 7 positions matching TRBD2. The length of the CDR3 is 13 residues. CDR1 is SQVTM and CDR2 is ANQGSEA in the germline V gene. V lost 7 bases, J lost 2 bases, and 4 bases stayed unmatched.

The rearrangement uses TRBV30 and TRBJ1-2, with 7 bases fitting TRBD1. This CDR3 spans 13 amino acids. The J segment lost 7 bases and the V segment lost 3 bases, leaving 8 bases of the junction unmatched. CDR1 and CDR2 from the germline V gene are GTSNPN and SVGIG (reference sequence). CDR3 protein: CAWRAGGLSGYTF. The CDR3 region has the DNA TGTGCCTGGAGGGCAGGGGGGCTCTCTGGCTACACCTTC.

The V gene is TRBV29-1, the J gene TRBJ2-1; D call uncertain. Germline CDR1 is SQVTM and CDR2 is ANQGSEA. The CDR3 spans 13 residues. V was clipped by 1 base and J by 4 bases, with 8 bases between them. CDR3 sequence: CSVEAFEYNEQFF. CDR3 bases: TGCAGCGTTGAAGCGTTCGAGTACAATGAGCAGTTCTTC.

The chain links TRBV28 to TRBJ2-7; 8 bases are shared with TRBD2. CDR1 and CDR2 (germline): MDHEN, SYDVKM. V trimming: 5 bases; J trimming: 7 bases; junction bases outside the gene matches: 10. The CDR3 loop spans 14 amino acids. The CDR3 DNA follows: TGTGCCAGCAGTAAAGCGGGAGTAAGGGGAGAGCAGTACTTC. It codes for CASSKAGVRGEQYF.

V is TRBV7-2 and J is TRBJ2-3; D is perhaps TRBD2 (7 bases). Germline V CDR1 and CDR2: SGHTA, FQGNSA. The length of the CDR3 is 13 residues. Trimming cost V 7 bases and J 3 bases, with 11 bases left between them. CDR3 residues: CASTRGATDTQYF. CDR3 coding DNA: TGTGCCAGCACCCGGGGGGCGACAGATACGCAGTATTTT.

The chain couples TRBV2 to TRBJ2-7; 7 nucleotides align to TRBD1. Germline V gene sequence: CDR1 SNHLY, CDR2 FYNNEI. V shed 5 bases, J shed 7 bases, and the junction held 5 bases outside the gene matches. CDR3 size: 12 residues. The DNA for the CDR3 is TGTGCCAGCAGTCCACAGGGGTGGGAGCAGTACTTC. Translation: CASSPQGWEQYF.

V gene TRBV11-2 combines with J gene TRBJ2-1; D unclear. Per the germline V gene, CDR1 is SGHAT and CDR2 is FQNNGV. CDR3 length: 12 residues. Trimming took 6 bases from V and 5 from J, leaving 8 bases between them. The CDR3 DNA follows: TGTGCCAGCAGTTACAACCACAATGAGCAGTTCTTC. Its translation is CASSYNHNEQFF. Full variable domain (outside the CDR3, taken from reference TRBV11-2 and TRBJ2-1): EAGVAQSPRYKIIEKRQSVAFWCNPISGHATLYWYQQILGQGPKLLIQFQNNGVVDDSQLPKDRFSAERLKGVDSTLKIQPAKLEDSAVYLCASSYNHNEQFFGPGTRLTVL.

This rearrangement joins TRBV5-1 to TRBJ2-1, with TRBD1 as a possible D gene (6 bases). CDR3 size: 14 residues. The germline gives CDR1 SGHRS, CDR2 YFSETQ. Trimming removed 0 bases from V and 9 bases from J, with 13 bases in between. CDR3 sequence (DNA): TGCGCCAGCAGCTTGGTACAGGGTGTCGGTGAGCAGTTCTTC. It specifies CASSLVQGVGEQFF. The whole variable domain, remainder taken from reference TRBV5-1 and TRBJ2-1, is KAGVTQTPRYLIKTRGQQVTLSCSPISGHRSVSWYQQTPGQGLQFLFEYFSETQRNKGNFPGRFSGRQFSNSRSEMNVSTLELGDSALYLCASSLVQGVGEQFFGPGTRLTVL.

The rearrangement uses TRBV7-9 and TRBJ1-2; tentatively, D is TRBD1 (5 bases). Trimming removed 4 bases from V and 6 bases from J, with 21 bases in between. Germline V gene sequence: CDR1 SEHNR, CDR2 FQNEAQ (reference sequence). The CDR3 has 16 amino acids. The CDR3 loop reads CASSSGTPYAKDGYTF. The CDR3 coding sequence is TGTGCCAGCAGCTCCGGGACTCCTTATGCTAAGGATGGCTACACCTTC.

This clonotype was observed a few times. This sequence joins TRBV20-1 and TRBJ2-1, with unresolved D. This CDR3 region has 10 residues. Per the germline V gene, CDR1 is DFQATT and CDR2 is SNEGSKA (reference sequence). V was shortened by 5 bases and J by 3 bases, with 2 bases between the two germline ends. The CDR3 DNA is TGCAGTGCTCGCTACAATGAGCAGTTCTTC. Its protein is CSARYNEQFF.

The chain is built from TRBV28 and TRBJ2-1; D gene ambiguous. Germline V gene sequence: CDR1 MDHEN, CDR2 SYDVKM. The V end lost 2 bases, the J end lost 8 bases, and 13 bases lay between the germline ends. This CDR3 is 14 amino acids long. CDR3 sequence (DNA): TGTGCCAGCAGTTTAATCACCCCTTTTGATGAGCAGTTCTTC. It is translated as CASSLITPFDEQFF.

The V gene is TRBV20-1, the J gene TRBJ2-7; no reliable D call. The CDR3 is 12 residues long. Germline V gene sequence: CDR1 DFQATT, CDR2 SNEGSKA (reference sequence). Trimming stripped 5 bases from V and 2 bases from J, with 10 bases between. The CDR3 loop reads CSARRSAYEQYF. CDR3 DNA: TGCAGTGCTCGTAGATCGGCCTACGAGCAGTACTTC.

This CDR3 is CASSLGPYEQFF. Written as DNA, the CDR3 is TGTGCCAGCAGCTTAGGTCCCTATGAGCAGTTCTTC. The chain is built from TRBV11-1 and TRBJ2-1, with D unresolved. Germline-derived CDR1 and CDR2 are SGHAT and FQDESV (reference sequence). This CDR3 region has 12 residues. V was pared by 1 base and J by 8 bases, with 6 bases between. The whole variable domain, filled in from reference TRBV11-1 and TRBJ2-1, reads EAEVAQSPRYKITEKSQAVAFWCDPISGHATLYWYRQILGQGPELLVQFQDESVVDDSQLPKDRFSAERLKGVDSTLKIQPAELGDSAMYLCASSLGPYEQFFGPGTRLTVL.

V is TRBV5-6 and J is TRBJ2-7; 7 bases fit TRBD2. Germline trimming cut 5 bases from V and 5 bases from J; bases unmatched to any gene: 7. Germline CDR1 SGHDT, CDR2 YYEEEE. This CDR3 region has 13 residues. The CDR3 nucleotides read TGTGCCAGCAGTCTCGCGGGAGTCCACGAGCAGTACTTC. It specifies CASSLAGVHEQYF. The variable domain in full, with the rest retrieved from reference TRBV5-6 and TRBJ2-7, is DAGVTQSPTHLIKTRGQQVTLRCSPKSGHDTVSWYQQALGQGPQFIFQYYEEEERQRGNFPDRFSGHQFPNYSSELNVNALLLGDSALYLCASSLAGVHEQYFGPGTRLTVT.